These 13 T cell receptor beta chains originate from one sample sequenced in a study of blood T cell repertoires in COVID-19. Assay: immunoSEQ multiplex PCR; the TCRdb copy retains only in-frame clones and omits some. The data hold 65,000 to 85,000 clones, with over 70% observed a single time. The sequencing input was peripheral blood. These receptors originate from a man aged 50 to 60 with active COVID-19.

The J gene is TRBJ1-3, the V gene TRBV5-6, with 8 bases identical to TRBD1. The CDR3 loop spans 13 amino acids. J was trimmed by 6 bases and V by 4 bases; bases with no gene match: 3. In germline, CDR1 is SGHDT, CDR2 YYEEEE. CDR3: CASSQTGVNTIYF. CDR3 in DNA: TGTGCCAGCAGCCAGACAGGGGTAAACACCATATATTTT.

V usage is TRBV9 and J usage is TRBJ2-5, with D perhaps matching TRBD2 (6 bases). The CDR3 is 16 residues long. Between the trimmed V and J ends, which lost 0 bases and 3 bases, there was a span of 15 bases. The germline CDR1 and CDR2 sequences are SGDLS and YYNGEE. The chain's CDR3 is CASSVGYRERKETQYF. CDR3 coding DNA: TGTGCCAGCAGCGTAGGCTACCGGGAGAGAAAAGAGACCCAGTACTTC.

The rearrangement links TRBV9 to TRBJ2-3; 11 nucleotides match TRBD1. CDR1 is SGDLS and CDR2 is YYNGEE in the germline V gene. The CDR3 runs 13 residues. The J segment lost 6 bases and the V segment lost 4 bases, leaving 1 base of the junction unmatched. The CDR3 protein is CASSWDRGDTQYF. The CDR3 DNA reads as TGTGCCAGCAGCTGGGACAGGGGGGATACGCAGTATTTT.

The chain employs TRBV15 and TRBJ2-7, with D hard to call. Germline CDR1 LNHNV, CDR2 YYDKDF (reference sequence). V was pared by 1 base and J by 0 bases, with 4 bases between. CDR3 length: 13 residues. The CDR3 DNA follows: TGTGCCACCAGCAGAGCCTACTCCTACGAGCAGTACTTC. It codes for CATSRAYSYEQYF.

This sequence joins TRBV24-1 and TRBJ2-5, with 7 bases lining up with TRBD2. CDR1 and CDR2 (germline): KGHDR, SFDVKD. J was trimmed by 3 bases and V by 1 base; bases with no gene match: 1. This CDR3 has 14 amino acids. The CDR3 here is CATSDFRGEETQYF. CDR3 DNA: TGTGCCACCAGTGATTTTCGGGGGGAAGAGACCCAGTACTTC.

In its sample, this clone was seen a few times. The rearrangement joins TRBV18 to TRBJ1-3, with a weak D call TRBD1 (5 bases). The CDR3 spans 15 residues. The ends were cut back, 6 bases at V and 5 bases at J, with 17 bases in the middle. Germline V lookup: CDR1 KGHSH, CDR2 LQKENI. This chain's CDR3 is CASSSTQGSRNTIYF. The CDR3 DNA is TGTGCCAGCTCGTCGACTCAGGGATCGCGAAACACCATATATTTT.

The chain uses TRBV4-1 and TRBJ2-3, with no clear D. CDR3 length equals 13 residues. Looked up from germline, CDR1 is MGHRA and CDR2 is YSYEKL. V lost 0 bases, J lost 5 bases, and 6 bases lay in between. CDR3 sequence reads: CASSQERGDTQYF. In DNA form, the CDR3 reads TGCGCCAGCAGCCAAGAGAGAGGAGATACGCAGTATTTT.

The chain recombines TRBV2 with TRBJ2-5; TRBD2 is a possible D gene (6 bases). This CDR3 contains 15 residues. The V gene lost 7 bases and the J gene lost 5 bases, with 20 bases spanning the gap. Germline V CDR1 and CDR2: SNHLY, FYNNEI. CDR3 sequence reads: CASTHRGGTWETQYF. The CDR3 nucleotides are TGTGCCAGCACCCACCGTGGGGGGACGTGGGAGACCCAGTACTTC.

The V and J genes are TRBV6-6 and TRBJ2-7; tentatively, D is TRBD2 (6 bases). This CDR3 has 13 residues. Germline CDR1 and CDR2: MNHNY and SVGAGI (reference sequence). The V end was cut by 8 bases, the J end by 4 bases, with 15 bases between. CDR3 sequence: CASQRLSGYEQYF. CDR3 DNA: TGTGCCAGCCAAAGACTGAGCGGGTACGAGCAGTACTTC.

The chain combines TRBV29-1 with TRBJ2-7, with TRBD2 matching 14 bases. The CDR3 loop spans 15 amino acids. The V and J ends lost 6 bases and 4 bases, in that order; junction bases with no gene match: 8. The germline V gene encodes CDR1 SQVTM and CDR2 ANQGSEA. The CDR3 DNA follows: TGCAGCGTGGTCGGGACTAGCGGGAGTAGGTACGAGCAGTACTTC. Amino acid sequence: CSVVGTSGSRYEQYF.

The DNA of the CDR3 is TGTGCCAGTTCCGAACAGGTGGACACTGAAGCTTTCTTT. This sequence encodes CASSEQVDTEAFF. V is TRBV19 and J is TRBJ1-1; possible D gene TRBD1, 5 bases. This CDR3 comprises 13 residues. Deletions cut 8 bases from V and 3 bases from J, with 13 bases between. The germline CDR1 and CDR2 sequences are LNHDA and SQIVND (reference sequence).

This sequence joins TRBV7-7 and TRBJ2-2, with D possibly matching TRBD2 (6 bases). Germline V gene lookup returns CDR1 SSHAT and CDR2 FNYEAQ (reference sequence). Trimming left V 4 bases short and J 2 bases short, with 11 bases between. This CDR3 spans 15 amino acids. The CDR3 protein is CASSSGTANTGELFF. The CDR3 DNA sequence: TGTGCCAGCAGCTCAGGGACTGCCAACACCGGGGAGCTGTTTTTT.

Only one count was recorded for this clone. The chain recombines TRBV18 with TRBJ2-1, with 11 bases aligning to TRBD1. CDR1 KGHSH and CDR2 LQKENI come from the germline V gene. The V gene end was trimmed by 4 bases and the J gene end by 10 bases; junction bases not matched to a gene: 9. This CDR3 spans 15 amino acids. The CDR3 coding sequence is TGTGCCAGCTCACGCTCCGGGACAGGGGGAAACGAGCAGTTCTTC. It translates to CASSRSGTGGNEQFF.